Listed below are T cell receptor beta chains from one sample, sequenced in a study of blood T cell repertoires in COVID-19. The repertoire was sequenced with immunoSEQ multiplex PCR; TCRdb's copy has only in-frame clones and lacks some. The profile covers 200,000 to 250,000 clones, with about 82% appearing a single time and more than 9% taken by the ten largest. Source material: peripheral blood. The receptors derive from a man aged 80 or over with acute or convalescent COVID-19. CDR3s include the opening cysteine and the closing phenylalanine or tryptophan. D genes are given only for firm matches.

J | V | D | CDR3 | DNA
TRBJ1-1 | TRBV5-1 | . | CASSLWGGTEAFF | TGCGCCAGCAGCCTCTGGGGGGGCACTGAAGCTTTCTTT
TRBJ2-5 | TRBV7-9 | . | CASSPSIGAETQYF | TGTGCCAGCAGCCCGTCGATTGGGGCAGAGACCCAGTACTTC
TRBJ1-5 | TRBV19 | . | CASTPTGGLGQPQHF | TGTGCCAGTACCCCGACAGGCGGGTTGGGTCAGCCCCAGCATTTT
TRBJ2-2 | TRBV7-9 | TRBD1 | CASLAGQGATGELFF | TGTGCCAGCCTGGCTGGACAGGGGGCCACCGGGGAGCTGTTTTTT
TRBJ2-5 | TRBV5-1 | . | CASVPNERVGETQYF | TGCGCCAGCGTACCAAATGAGCGGGTTGGGGAGACCCAGTACTTC
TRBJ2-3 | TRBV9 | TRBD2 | CASSVATLAGGGTDTQYF | TGTGCCAGCAGCGTAGCCACTCTAGCGGGGGGTGGCACAGATACGCAGTATTTT
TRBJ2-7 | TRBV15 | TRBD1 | CATSRDYRTGSEQYF | TGTGCCACCAGCAGAGATTACCGGACAGGGAGCGAGCAGTACTTC
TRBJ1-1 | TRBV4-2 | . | CASSQGSRLPEAFF | TGTGCCAGCAGCCAAGGATCTAGACTCCCAGAAGCTTTCTTT
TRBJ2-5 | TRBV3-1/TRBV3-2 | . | CASSHQTVGAQYF | TGTGCCAGCAGCCACCAGACTGTCGGTGCCCAGTACTTC
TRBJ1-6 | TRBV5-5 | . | CASSFGTGSSYNSPLHF | TGTGCCAGCAGCTTTGGGACTGGGAGCTCCTATAATTCACCCCTCCACTTT